Below are 11 T cell receptor beta chains sequenced from a single sample in a study of CXCR3-negative and CXCR3-positive naive CD8 T cells. The authors made the TRB cDNA libraries by 5' RACE using UMI labels. TCRdb re-analyzed the 5' RACE reads; it lists each CDR3 protein once, without DNA. The sample holds roughly 100,000 distinct CDR3 sequences. Findings and limits, study-wide: Higher TRB CDR3 hydrophobicity marked CXCR3-positive naive cells relative to CXCR3-negative naive cells.

Which antigens these TCRs recognize remains unknown. The sample consisted of naive CXCR3+ CD8+ T cells from blood. Subset given: CD45RO-CCR7+CD27+CD95- naive CD8+ T cells expressing CXCR3 (TNR3+). Receptors originate from a human donor in good health. Some clones in this sample may be carry-over from other donors' samples.

The V call is TRBV24-1, the J call TRBJ2-1; the TRBD2 assignment by TCRdb is unverifiable without DNA. The germline V gene encodes CDR1 KGHDR and CDR2 SFDVKD. This CDR3 has 17 residues. The CDR3 region is CATSAPGTSWGLNEQFF.

CDR3 amino acids: CASSFGDLNTGELFF. The V call is TRBV12-3 or TRBV12-4, the J call TRBJ2-2. The CDR3 loop spans 15 amino acids.

The V call is TRBV13, the J call TRBJ2-5; absent DNA, TCRdb's TRBD2 call cannot be checked. Germline V lookup: CDR1 PRHDT, CDR2 FYEKMQ (reference sequence). This CDR3 is 13 amino acids long. CDR3 loop: CASSVFGGETQYF.

The chain couples TRBV7-9 to TRBJ2-1; the D call from TCRdb, TRBD1, cannot be confirmed without DNA. Per the germline V gene, CDR1 is SEHNR and CDR2 is FQNEAQ (reference sequence). The CDR3 extends over 14 amino acids. The CDR3 protein is CASRTGQLLNEQFF.

The chain carries TRBV28 and TRBJ1-1. The CDR3 is made up of 12 amino acids. CDR1 and CDR2 (germline): MDHEN, SYDVKM. The CDR3 reads CASSLVITEAFF. The entire variable domain, with the rest obtained from reference TRBV28 and TRBJ1-1, is as follows: DVKVTQSSRYLVKRTGEKVFLECVQDMDHENMFWYRQDPGLGLRLIYFSYDVKMKEKGDIPEGYSVSREKKERFSLILESASTNQTSMYLCASSLVITEAFFGQGTRLTVV.

The chain is built from TRBV4-1 and TRBJ1-1. The germline CDR1 and CDR2 sequences are MGHRA and YSYEKL. This CDR3 is built from 15 residues. CDR3 protein: CASSQEGSLNTEAFF.

CDR3 region: CASSSSGGSTDTQYF. The V and J genes are TRBV7-3 and TRBJ2-3; the TCRdb D gene call, TRBD2, has no DNA to confirm it. The CDR3 totals 15 residues. Germline V gene sequence: CDR1 SGHTA, CDR2 FQGTGA.

V gene TRBV27 combines with J gene TRBJ2-1; TCRdb lists TRBD1, though no DNA is available to test this call. The CDR3 runs 14 residues. Per germline, CDR1 MNHEY and CDR2 SMNVEV (reference sequence). CDR3: CASSAPGWANEQFF.

The rearrangement uses TRBV12-3 or TRBV12-4 and TRBJ1-1; checking the TCRdb D call of TRBD1 is not possible without DNA. This CDR3 has 16 residues. CDR3 residues: CASSRDPGHLNTEAFF.

The gene calls are TRBV15 and TRBJ2-5. Per the germline V gene, CDR1 is LNHNV and CDR2 is YYDKDF (reference sequence). CDR3 size: 13 residues. This CDR3 is CATSRIEMKTQYF.

This chain joins TRBV28 and TRBJ1-5; checking the TCRdb D call of TRBD1 is not possible without DNA. There are 14 residues in the CDR3. Germline CDR1 reads MDHEN; CDR2 reads SYDVKM. The CDR3 region is CASNRDRYNQPQHF.